This is a list of T cell receptor beta chains from one sample in a study of cytomegalovirus exposure and HLA in healthy donors. Assay: immunoSEQ multiplex PCR; the TCRdb copy retains only in-frame clones and omits some. The sample holds tens of thousands of clones, about three quarters seen once. Specimen: PBMCs. The receptor source for this set is a woman aged 45-60 years in good health and CMV-seronegative. CDR3s include the opening cysteine and the closing phenylalanine or tryptophan. The D gene is left open where the match is weak. Rows may omit the clone size; those that give it use once, few, many or a size class.

V: TRBV19; D: -; J: TRBJ1-2; size: -; CDR3: CASSIWEGAGGYTF; DNA: TGTGCCAGTAGTATCTGGGAGGGCGCCGGAGGCTACACCTTC
V: TRBV6-6; D: -; J: TRBJ1-5; size: -; CDR3: CASGFPGASNQPQHF; DNA: TGTGCCAGTGGTTTTCCGGGAGCCAGTAATCAGCCCCAGCATTTT
V: TRBV5-1; D: -; J: TRBJ1-2; size: -; CDR3: CASSLEGDGGYTF; DNA: TGCGCCAGCAGCTTGGAGGGGGACGGTGGCTACACCTTC
V: TRBV10-3; D: TRBD1; J: TRBJ2-7; size: -; CDR3: CAISDAGTGGSEQYF; DNA: TGTGCCATCAGTGACGCCGGGACAGGGGGTTCCGAGCAGTACTTC
V: TRBV5-1; D: TRBD2; J: TRBJ2-2; size: few; CDR3: CASSLGLAGTSTGELFF; DNA: TGCGCCAGCAGCTTGGGACTAGCGGGGACATCCACCGGGGAGCTGTTTTTT
V: TRBV29-1; D: -; J: TRBJ1-2; size: -; CDR3: CSVGDFGYTF; DNA: TGCAGCGTGGGGGACTTTGGCTACACCTTC
V: TRBV5-1; D: -; J: TRBJ2-1; size: -; CDR3: CASSLEQGLSYNEQFF; DNA: TGCGCCAGCAGCTTGGAGCAGGGGTTGTCCTACAATGAGCAGTTCTTC
V: TRBV7-2; D: -; J: TRBJ1-5; size: -; CDR3: CASTGGYSNQPQHF; DNA: TGTGCCAGCACCGGGGGTTATAGCAATCAGCCCCAGCATTTT
V: TRBV11-2; D: TRBD2; J: TRBJ2-7; size: few; CDR3: CASSSGQGQRGGQSYEQYF; DNA: TGTGCCAGCAGCTCGGGCCAGGGGCAGCGGGGGGGTCAGTCCTACGAGCAGTACTTC
V: TRBV28; D: TRBD1; J: TRBJ2-7; size: -; CDR3: CASSRKTMTGVPYEQYF; DNA: TGTGCCAGCAGTCGAAAGACCATGACAGGGGTCCCCTACGAGCAGTACTTC
V: TRBV11-2; D: TRBD1; J: TRBJ2-7; size: once; CDR3: CASSLSLRQGQSF; DNA: TGTGCCAGCAGCTTGAGCCTCCGACAGGGGCAAAGCTTC
V: TRBV9; D: -; J: TRBJ2-7; size: -; CDR3: CASSVGGTEAEGEQYF; DNA: TGTGCCAGCAGCGTAGGCGGGACGGAAGCTGAAGGCGAGCAGTACTTC
V: TRBV27; D: TRBD1; J: TRBJ2-7; size: -; CDR3: CASSLMGQGSSYEQYF; DNA: TGTGCCAGCAGTTTAATGGGACAGGGAAGCTCCTACGAGCAGTACTTC
V: TRBV19; D: TRBD1; J: TRBJ1-2; size: -; CDR3: CASSIGGATGFNGYTF; DNA: TGTGCCAGTAGTATCGGAGGGGCGACAGGGTTCAATGGCTACACCTTC
V: TRBV28; D: TRBD1; J: TRBJ1-1; size: -; CDR3: CASSFIQGAQGNTEAFF; DNA: TGTGCCAGCAGTTTCATACAGGGGGCGCAGGGGAACACTGAAGCTTTCTTT
V: TRBV6-1; D: -; J: TRBJ2-6; size: -; CDR3: CASTDSSGANVLTF; DNA: TGTGCCAGCACCGACAGCTCTGGGGCCAACGTCCTGACTTTC
V: TRBV19; D: TRBD1; J: TRBJ1-4; size: -; CDR3: CASSIDRGTEKLFF; DNA: TGTGCCAGTAGTATCGACAGGGGAACTGAAAAACTGTTTTTT